This T cell receptor beta chain was documented in a study of T cell responses to AZD1222 COVID-19 vaccine. Whole-study results and caveats: Without day 14 samples, only post-peak T cell repertoires were studied. Just five to seven AZD1222 recipients tested seropositive at baseline. Receipt of two AZD1222 doses was followed by a rise in Spike-specific TCR breadth and depth. There were mostly white British donors and more females than males, and clonal diversity was possibly underestimated.

This table comes from immunoSEQ multiplex PCR, and its TCRdb copy is limited to in-frame clones, with some not included. The table shows around 140,000 clones, with about nine tenths occurring only once. A remark on this clone: Antigen specificity is unknown.

Germline lookup yields CDR1 LNHNV and CDR2 YYDKDF (reference sequence). The CDR3 has 15 residues. Trimming left V 3 bases short and J 1 base short, with 12 bases between. The specimen comprised peripheral blood, sampled on day 0 of AZD1222 vaccination. The chain is built from TRBV15 and TRBJ1-1, with D perhaps TRBD1 (5 bases). The source of this sequence is an adult in good health. The CDR3 bases are TGTGCCACCAGCAGCCCTTCAAGGGGGAACACTGAAGCTTTCTTT. Residues: CATSSPSRGNTEAFF.